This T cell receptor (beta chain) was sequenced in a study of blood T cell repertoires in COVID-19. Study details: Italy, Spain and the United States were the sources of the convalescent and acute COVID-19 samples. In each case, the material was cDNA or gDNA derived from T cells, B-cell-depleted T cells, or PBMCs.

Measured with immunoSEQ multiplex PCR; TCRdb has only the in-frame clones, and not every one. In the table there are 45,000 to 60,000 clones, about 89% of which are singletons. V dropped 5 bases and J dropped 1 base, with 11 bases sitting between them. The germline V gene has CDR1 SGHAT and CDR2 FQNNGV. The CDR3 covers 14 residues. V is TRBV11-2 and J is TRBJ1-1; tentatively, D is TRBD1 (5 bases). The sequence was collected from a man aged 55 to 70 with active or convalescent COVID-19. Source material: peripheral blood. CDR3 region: CASSPGDRNTEAFF. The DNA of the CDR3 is TGTGCCAGCAGCCCTGGAGACAGGAACACTGAAGCTTTCTTT.